What follows is one T cell receptor (beta chain) and its context. The source of the sample is a study of shared clonotypes between healthy human individuals. Generated by immunoSEQ multiplex PCR, the TCRdb table keeps only in-frame clones and is missing some. Of 1.5 million to 2.5 million clones in the sample, approximately 95% are singletons; the top ten hold 0.9% to 1.5%. CD8 cells classed as naive were CD45RO-negative and positively selected for CCR7, excluding terminally differentiated effector memory CD45RA+ cells. CDR1 and CDR2 from the germline V gene are ENHRY and SYGVKD. Trimming at V came to 2 bases and at J to 4 bases, leaving 4 bases not matched to a gene. CDR3 length equals 14 residues.

Specimen: naive CD8+ T cells sorted from blood. This clonotype was sampled from a man between 18 and 35 years old in good health. The chain employs TRBV10-3 and TRBJ1-2; 7 bases match TRBD1. In nucleotides, the CDR3 is TGTGCCATCAGTGAGACGGGACAGTCCTATGGCTACACCTTC. As protein: CAISETGQSYGYTF.